This TCR beta chain comes out of a study of OX40 agonist ivuxolimab in advanced cancers. The overall study: Intravenous ivuxolimab was administered to patients every 2 weeks at 0.01 to 10 mg/kg. Head and neck, renal cell, melanoma or hepatocellular carcinoma were the cancers that dose-escalation patients had. Of the patients, three showed partial responses, one with hepatocellular carcinoma and two with cutaneous melanoma.

Here immunoSEQ multiplex PCR was the method, and the copy in TCRdb shows in-frame clones only, minus some. Of roughly 50,000 clones detected, about 82% appear once; the ten largest clones hold 0.8% to 1%. Germline CDR1 reads MNHNS; CDR2 reads SASEGT. This CDR3 is 12 amino acids long. V lost 5 bases to trimming and J lost 1 base, with 3 bases between them. This clone was seen just once. The study sampled blood at baseline, cycle 4 day 1, and cycle 7 day 1. This clonotype originated in an adult with an advanced solid tumor such as melanoma, head and neck, liver or kidney cancer. This chain connects TRBV6-1 to TRBJ1-5, with D unresolved. The source was CD4+ or CD8+ T cells sorted from blood, collected in a trial of the OX40 agonist ivuxolimab. DNA for the CDR3: TGTGCCAGCAGTCTGAGCAATCAGCCCCAGCATTTT. Its protein is CASSLSNQPQHF.